This T cell receptor (beta chain) was captured by sequencing in a study of blood T cell repertoires in COVID-19. Study at large: Samples came from the United States, Italy and Spain, spanning acute and convalescent COVID-19. Sample material is recorded as cDNA or gDNA derived from T cells, B-cell-depleted T cells, or PBMCs.

In this sample, this clone turned up once. How the authors handled the data: Amplification from reference gene primers served as the basis for estimated nucleated cell counts. Sequencing was performed with immunoSEQ multiplex PCR; in TCRdb, only in-frame clones are kept and a portion is missing. V and J calls plus clone size are reproduced from that table; the DNA served to infer D and trimming. Of more than 90,000 clones in the sample, about 85% were seen once. This sequence was found in a woman aged 70-85 years with active or convalescent COVID-19. The specimen was peripheral blood.

CDR3 sequence: CASSPQGHNSPLHF. The DNA of the CDR3 is TGTGCCAGTAGCCCGCAGGGGCATAATTCACCCCTCCACTTT. The chain is built from TRBV19 and TRBJ1-6, with D possibly matching TRBD1 (6 bases). Looked up from germline, CDR1 is LNHDA and CDR2 is SQIVND (reference sequence). Trimming stripped 6 bases from V and 5 bases from J, with 11 bases between. The CDR3 contains 14 residues. The variable domain in full, with the rest retrieved from reference TRBV19 and TRBJ1-6, is DGGITQSPKYLFRKEGQNVTLSCEQNLNHDAMYWYRQDPGQGLRLIYYSQIVNDFQKGDIAEGYSVSREKKESFPLTVTSAQKNPTAFYLCASSPQGHNSPLHFGNGTRLTVT.